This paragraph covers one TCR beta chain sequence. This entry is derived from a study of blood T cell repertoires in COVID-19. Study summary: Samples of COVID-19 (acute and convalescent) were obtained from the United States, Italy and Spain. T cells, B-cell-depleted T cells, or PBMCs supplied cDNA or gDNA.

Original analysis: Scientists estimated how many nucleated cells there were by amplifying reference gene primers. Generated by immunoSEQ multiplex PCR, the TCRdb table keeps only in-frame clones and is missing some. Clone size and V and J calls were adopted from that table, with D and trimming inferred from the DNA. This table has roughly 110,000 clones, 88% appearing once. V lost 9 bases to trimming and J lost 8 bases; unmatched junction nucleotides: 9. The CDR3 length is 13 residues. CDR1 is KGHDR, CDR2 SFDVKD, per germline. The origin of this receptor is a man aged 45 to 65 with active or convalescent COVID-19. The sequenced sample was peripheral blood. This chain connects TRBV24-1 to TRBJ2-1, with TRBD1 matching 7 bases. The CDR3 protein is CATQGTDWDEQFF. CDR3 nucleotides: TGTGCCACCCAGGGGACAGATTGGGATGAGCAGTTCTTC.